Presented here are 19 T cell receptor beta chains from one specimen sequenced in a study of beta chain features in type 1 diabetes. Every isolated RNA sample was fully reverse transcribed, so sequencing captured expressed TCRB transcripts. Assay: immunoSEQ multiplex PCR; the TCRdb copy retains only in-frame clones and omits some. The sample yields roughly 41,000 clones, 49% seen once. The specimen was central memory CD4+ T cells from blood. The receptors come from a woman aged 18-30 years in good health.

This chain uses TRBV5-1 with TRBJ2-2; 10 bases fit TRBD1. Losses at the gene ends were 7 bases for V and 4 bases for J; bases not matched to a gene: 7. Germline lookup yields CDR1 SGHRS and CDR2 YFSETQ. The CDR3 spans 15 residues. The CDR3 coding sequence is TGCGCCAGCGGGGGACAGGGGCAAGGCACCGGGGAGCTGTTTTTT. It translates to CASGGQGQGTGELFF.

This clone was seen a handful of times. The V call is TRBV5-5, the J call TRBJ2-2, with TRBD2 matching 9 bases. The V segment lost 1 base and the J segment 4 bases; nucleotides outside the gene matches: 5. Germline V gene lookup returns CDR1 SGHKS and CDR2 YYEKEE (reference sequence). The CDR3 contains 16 residues. The CDR3, as DNA: TGTGCCAGCAGCTTGCTAGCGGGAAGCGGCACCGGGGAGCTGTTTTTT. Translated: CASSLLAGSGTGELFF.

This sequence joins TRBV5-1 and TRBJ2-7; unclear D gene. Deletions cut 4 bases from V and 4 bases from J, with 9 bases between. The CDR3 has 12 residues. Germline CDR1 is SGHRS and CDR2 is YFSETQ. CDR3 loop: CASSVSSYEQYF. In nucleotides, the CDR3 is TGCGCCAGCAGCGTCAGTTCGTACGAGCAGTACTTC.

The rearrangement joins TRBV7-9 to TRBJ2-3; D is undetermined. The ends were cut back, 4 bases at V and 2 bases at J, with 13 bases in the middle. This CDR3 has 15 residues. Germline-derived CDR1 and CDR2 are SEHNR and FQNEAQ (reference sequence). The DNA for the CDR3 is TGTGCCAGCAGCTCGAGGTTGGAAGCCACAGATACGCAGTATTTT. Residues: CASSSRLEATDTQYF.

Concerning this clone itself: Lacking the conserved final phenylalanine or tryptophan, this CDR3 likely reflects a read error. It is unclear where the CDR3 begins or ends on the DNA, so no DNA is shown, and the CDR3 is as TCRdb lists it. This chain connects TRBV29-1 to TRBJ1-2; the D call TRBD1 from the table was never checked on the DNA. Germline V lookup: CDR1 SQVTM, CDR2 ANQGSEA. The CDR3 spans 9 amino acids, including both terminal residues. CDR3 region: CTQEGGQGY.

The rearrangement links TRBV5-1 to TRBJ1-2; tentatively, D is TRBD1 (6 bases). Germline V gene sequence: CDR1 SGHRS, CDR2 YFSETQ. The CDR3 has 13 residues. V was shortened by 0 bases and J by 7 bases, with 10 bases between the two germline ends. CDR3 in amino acids: CASSLEQGSGYTF. The DNA for the CDR3 is TGCGCCAGCAGCTTGGAACAGGGTTCTGGCTACACCTTC.

CDR3 protein: CASSLTGGSTEAFF. In DNA form, the CDR3 reads TGCGCCAGCAGTTTGACAGGGGGCAGCACTGAAGCTTTCTTT. The chain joins TRBV5-1 to TRBJ1-1; 10 bases agree with TRBD1. The trim removed 5 bases at V and 4 bases at J, leaving 5 bases unmatched. The germline CDR1 and CDR2 sequences are SGHRS and YFSETQ. CDR3 size: 14 residues.

The genes are TRBV30 and TRBJ1-6; 7 bases agree with TRBD1. Germline V gene data show CDR1 as GTSNPN and CDR2 as SVGIG (reference sequence). The CDR3 contains 13 residues. Unmatched junction bases numbered 10, after V lost 3 bases and J lost 14 bases. The CDR3 region is CAWRGTGDRSLHF. The CDR3 DNA sequence: TGTGCCTGGAGGGGCACAGGGGACCGTTCCCTCCACTTT.

This clone was detected a few times. This rearrangement joins TRBV19 to TRBJ2-6; 8 bases agree with TRBD2. The V gene's germline CDR1 is LNHDA and CDR2 SQIVND (reference sequence). V lost 7 bases and J lost 8; bases outside the gene matches: 13. This CDR3 has 16 residues. The CDR3 here is CASTSYSAGGSNVLTF. DNA of the CDR3: TGTGCCAGTACCTCTTACAGCGCGGGGGGCTCCAACGTCCTGACTTTC.

A word on this clone: Other nucleotide sequences in the sample specify the same CDR3. The J gene is TRBJ2-5, the V gene TRBV4-2; D might be TRBD1 (5 bases). Germline-derived CDR1 and CDR2 are LGHNA and YNFKEQ. V lost 4 bases and J lost 1, with 16 bases in between. The CDR3 extends over 16 amino acids. As DNA, the CDR3 is TGTGCCAGCAGCCCCCAGGGTGCTGCGGTCCAAGAGACCCAGTACTTC. Translation gives CASSPQGAAVQETQYF.

This chain connects TRBV4-2 to TRBJ1-4; D not certain. This CDR3 has 15 residues. V lost 1 base to trimming and J lost 5 bases, with 11 bases between them. Per germline, CDR1 LGHNA and CDR2 YNFKEQ. The CDR3 here is CASSQVGSLNEKLFF. CDR3 coding DNA: TGTGCCAGCAGCCAAGTCGGGAGTTTGAATGAAAAACTGTTTTTT.

The CDR3 is CSVSSKLYGYTF. The CDR3 bases are TGCAGCGTCTCATCAAAGCTCTATGGCTACACCTTC. The chain is built from TRBV29-1 and TRBJ1-2; D remains ambiguous. CDR3 length: 12 residues. Germline assignment: CDR1 SQVTM and CDR2 ANQGSEA. V lost 6 bases and J 4 bases, leaving 12 bases between the germline ends.

The chain employs TRBV21-1 and TRBJ2-7; TRBD2, as called in the table, went unchecked against the DNA. TRBV21-1 is described as a pseudogene. The CDR3 is made up of 12 amino acids. CDR3: CASSEKRAEQYF. The CDR3 region has the DNA TGTGCCAGCAGCGAAAAGAGGGCCGAGCAGTACTTC.

This chain uses TRBV5-1 with TRBJ2-5, with 11 bases aligning to TRBD1. The germline gives CDR1 SGHRS, CDR2 YFSETQ. This CDR3 is 15 amino acids long. V trimming: 3 bases; J trimming: 4 bases; junction bases outside the gene matches: 5. CDR3 loop: CASSWGTGGRETQYF. CDR3 bases: TGCGCCAGCAGCTGGGGGACAGGGGGGCGAGAGACCCAGTACTTC.

This clone was observed once. The gene calls are TRBV2 and TRBJ2-6, with D maybe TRBD1 (6 bases). This CDR3 comprises 17 residues. Per germline, CDR1 SNHLY and CDR2 FYNNEI. V shed 6 bases and J shed 1 base, with 16 bases lying between them. The CDR3 coding sequence is TGTGCCAGCAGCTGGCAGGGGAACCCGTCTGGGGCCAACGTCCTGACTTTC. Protein product: CASSWQGNPSGANVLTF.

This chain joins TRBV18 and TRBJ2-7; TRBD2 agrees at 9 bases. Germline CDR1 is KGHSH and CDR2 is LQKENI. The J segment lost 7 bases and the V segment lost 4 bases, leaving 14 bases of the junction unmatched. The CDR3 has 16 residues. In nucleotides, the CDR3 is TGTGCCAGCTCACTGTATAGCGGGAGAGCTTCGGAGGAGCAGTACTTC. Residues: CASSLYSGRASEEQYF.

V gene TRBV28 combines with J gene TRBJ2-7; D not certain. In germline, CDR1 is MDHEN, CDR2 SYDVKM. Between the trimmed V and J ends, which lost 4 bases and 2 bases, there was a span of 15 bases. This CDR3 contains 15 residues. CDR3 bases: TGTGCCAGCAGTTCAGACTCAACTAACGCCTACGAGCAGTACTTC. Protein sequence: CASSSDSTNAYEQYF.

This clone is medium-sized within its sample. V is TRBV10-3 and J is TRBJ1-2, with D unresolved. Germline CDR1 is ENHRY and CDR2 is SYGVKD. Between the trimmed V and J ends, which lost 7 bases and 5 bases, there was a span of 14 bases. The CDR3 totals 13 residues. CDR3 sequence reads: CAITPGKGYGYTF. CDR3 coding DNA: TGTGCCATCACCCCCGGGAAAGGATATGGCTACACCTTC.

This chain joins TRBV4-2 and TRBJ2-7; weak D call: TRBD2 (5 bases). The V and J ends lost 0 bases and 0 bases respectively, with 12 bases between them. Germline values: CDR1 LGHNA, CDR2 YNFKEQ. This CDR3 has 16 amino acids. This chain's CDR3 is CASSQEGFAGSYEQYF. CDR3 nucleotides: TGTGCCAGCAGCCAAGAAGGGTTTGCGGGCTCCTACGAGCAGTACTTC.